The rows below give T cell receptor beta chains drawn from one sample of a study of T cells in Graves' hyperthyroidism and ophthalmopathy. TCRdb reprocessed the multiplex PCR reads with MiXCR, giving one entry per CDR3 protein. This sample has hundreds of thousands of distinct CDR3 sequences; about a third occur once, and the top ten carry 31%. The sample taken for sequencing was blood. These receptor sequences come from a woman aged 35 to 49 with Graves' hyperthyroidism. Each CDR3 is given with its conserved first and last residue. D genes are given only for firm matches. Expanded clones are given a class, and other clones once, few, many or no size at all.

v_gene,abundance,d_gene,j_gene,CDR3nt,CDR3aa
TRBV25-1,NA,NA,TRBJ2-6,TGTGCCAGCAGTGCCCCAGGGACCGGGGCCAACGTCCTGACTTTC,CASSAPGTGANVLTF
TRBV10-3,NA,NA,TRBJ2-2,TGTGCCACCCGGGGCCGGGACGGGGAGCTGTTTTTT,CATRGRDGELFF
TRBV25-1,many,NA,TRBJ1-1,TGTGCCAGTAGGCCCCTACAGGGAATGAACACTGAAGCTTTCTTT,CASRPLQGMNTEAFF
TRBV10-3,NA,TRBD1,TRBJ2-2,TGTGCCATCAGTGGACTCGGGGACAGGGACGGGGAGCTGTTTTTT,CAISGLGDRDGELFF
TRBV7-9,many,TRBD1,TRBJ2-2,TGTGCCAGCCGGACAGGGTCGAACACCGGGGAGCTGTTTTTT,CASRTGSNTGELFF
TRBV27,few,NA,TRBJ1-6,TGTGCCAGCAGATCACAGGGTTCCTATAATTCACCCCTCCACTTT,CASRSQGSYNSPLHF
TRBV10-3,many,NA,TRBJ1-2,TGTGCCATCAGTGATCACGGGGGGCGCGACTATGGCTACACCTTC,CAISDHGGRDYGYTF
TRBV20-1,many,NA,TRBJ1-5,TGCAGTGCTAGAGAAGGACGCGGGCAGCCCCAGCATTTT,CSAREGRGQPQHF
TRBV10-3,NA,NA,TRBJ2-6,TGTGCCATCAGGTATCAAGGGTCTGGGGCCAACGTCCTGACTTTC,CAIRYQGSGANVLTF
TRBV6-6,many,NA,TRBJ1-2,TGTGCCAGCAGGGGTACCTATGGCTACACCTTC,CASRGTYGYTF
TRBV27,few,NA,TRBJ1-2,TGTGCCAGCAGTCCCGTCCCAAGGGGGGGCTACACCTTC,CASSPVPRGGYTF
TRBV12-3/TRBV12-4,few,NA,TRBJ1-2,TGTGCCAGCAGTAAAGGGACAAATTATTATGGCTACACCTTC,CASSKGTNYYGYTF
TRBV9,NA,TRBD2,TRBJ2-7,TGTGCCAGCTCAACGAGGGGACTATTCTCCTACGAGCAGTACTTC,CASSTRGLFSYEQYF
TRBV6-6,many,NA,TRBJ1-6,TGTGCCAGCAGAACCGGGCCTGGGGGATCACCCCTCCACTTT,CASRTGPGGSPLHF
TRBV12-3/TRBV12-4,NA,TRBD1,TRBJ1-3,TGTGCCAGCACCTTGGACAGGGCAAGTGGAAACACCATATATTTT,CASTLDRASGNTIYF
TRBV10-3,NA,NA,TRBJ2-5,TGTGCCATCACTCTGGGCGAGACCCAGTACTTC,CAITLGETQYF
TRBV5-6,NA,TRBD2,TRBJ2-7,TGTGCCAGCAGGCTCACTAGCGGGGGTAGTCCCTACGAGCAGTACTTC,CASRLTSGGSPYEQYF
TRBV5-1,many,TRBD1,TRBJ2-5,TGCGCCAGCAGCTCCCGTACAGGGGGCGCTGAGACCCAGTACTTC,CASSSRTGGAETQYF
TRBV7-2,few,TRBD1,TRBJ1-4,TGTGCCAGCAGCCAAGATTGGGACAGCTTTAATGAAAAACTGTTTTTT,CASSQDWDSFNEKLFF
TRBV6-4,NA,NA,TRBJ2-6,TGTGCCAGCAGTGTAGACGCCCGGGGTGGGGCCAACGTCCTGACTTTC,CASSVDARGGANVLTF
TRBV7-8,NA,TRBD2,TRBJ2-1,TGTGCCAGCAGCCGCACTAGCGGTGGAGGAAACTACAATGAGCAGTTCTTC,CASSRTSGGGNYNEQFF
TRBV11-2,NA,TRBD1,TRBJ1-4,TGTGCCAGCTCACCGTCGACCGGGACAGGAGGAAAACTGTTTTTT,CASSPSTGTGGKLFF
TRBV20-1,NA,TRBD1,TRBJ1-4,TGCAGTGCTAGAAGGGACAGGGCCAGAAAACTGTTTTTT,CSARRDRARKLFF
TRBV7-8,many,NA,TRBJ2-5,TGTGCCAGCAGTTCTGGGTCCCAAGAGACCCAGTACTTC,CASSSGSQETQYF
TRBV10-3,NA,NA,TRBJ2-5,TGTGCCACCCAAGCCCCACCGTACCAAGAGACCCAGTACTTC,CATQAPPYQETQYF
TRBV7-9,once,NA,TRBJ1-1,TGTGCCAGTAGTATAGAGGGTTGGGGCACTGAAGCTTTCTTT,CASSIEGWGTEAFF
TRBV20-1,once,TRBD2,TRBJ2-3,TGCAGTGCTGGTAGAGGGGAGGGCAGCACAGATACGCAGTATTTT,CSAGRGEGSTDTQYF
TRBV15,many,NA,TRBJ1-1,TGTGCCACCAGCAGAGAACTGAACACTGAAGCTTTCTTT,CATSRELNTEAFF
TRBV7-2,many,NA,TRBJ2-2,TGTGCCAGCAGCCCCATTCGGGGAGGAACCGGGGAGCTGTTTTTT,CASSPIRGGTGELFF
TRBV7-9,many,TRBD2,TRBJ2-5,TGTGCCAGCAGCTTATCGATTAGCGGGGGTGTGGAGACCCAGTACTTC,CASSLSISGGVETQYF
TRBV25-1,many,NA,TRBJ1-4,TGTGCCAGCAGTGAATGGGTGGATAACCTCGGTGAAAAACTGTTTTTT,CASSEWVDNLGEKLFF